This TCR beta chain came from a study of blood T cell repertoires in COVID-19. About the study: Some COVID-19 samples were acute and others convalescent; all came from the United States, Italy and Spain.

V lost 5 bases and J lost 8; bases outside the gene matches: 9. Germline lookup yields CDR1 SGHAT and CDR2 FQDESV (reference sequence). The length of the CDR3 is 15 residues. The authors' processing: For nucleated cells, counts were estimated from reference gene primer amplification. The protocol was immunoSEQ multiplex PCR, while the TCRdb copy is restricted to in-frame clones and leaves out a portion. D and trimming were read from the DNA, whereas the V and J calls and clone size are those reported in that table. The sample shows about 170,000 clones, roughly 91% of them seen only once. The sample taken for sequencing was peripheral blood. This clonotype was sampled from a man in his late teens or twenties with COVID-19, enrolled during active disease. V gene TRBV11-1 combines with J gene TRBJ1-6; TRBD1 matches at 7 bases. Written as DNA, the CDR3 is TGTGCCAGCAGCCAAACGGGACAGTCGGATTCACCCCTCCACTTT. This sequence encodes CASSQTGQSDSPLHF.